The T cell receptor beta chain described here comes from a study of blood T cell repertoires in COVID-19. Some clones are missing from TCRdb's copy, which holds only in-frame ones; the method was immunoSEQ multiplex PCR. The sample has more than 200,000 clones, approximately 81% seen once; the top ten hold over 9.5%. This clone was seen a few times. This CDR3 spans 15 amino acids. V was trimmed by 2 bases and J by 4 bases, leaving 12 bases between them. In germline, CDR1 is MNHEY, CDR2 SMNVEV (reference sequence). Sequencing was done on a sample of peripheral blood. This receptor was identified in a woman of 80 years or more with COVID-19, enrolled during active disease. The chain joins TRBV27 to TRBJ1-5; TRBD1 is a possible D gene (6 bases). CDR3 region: CASSLHIGTNQPQHF. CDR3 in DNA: TGTGCCAGCAGTTTACATATAGGGACAAATCAGCCCCAGCATTTT.